Each of the 23 T cell receptor beta chains below was sequenced from the same sample in a study of blood T cell repertoires in COVID-19. The repertoire was sequenced with immunoSEQ multiplex PCR; TCRdb's copy has only in-frame clones and lacks some. The sample includes about 140,000 clones, about 87% of them seen just once. Sequencing was carried out using peripheral blood. The origin of the receptors is a human donor with COVID-19, enrolled during active disease. The donor label of this sample is uncertain.

This chain joins TRBV12-5 and TRBJ2-2; the match to TRBD2 covers 8 bases. Looked up from germline, CDR1 is LGHNT and CDR2 is FRNRAP. This CDR3 is 16 amino acids long. Trimming at V came to 7 bases and at J to 2 bases, leaving 9 bases not matched to a gene. The CDR3 region has the DNA TGTGCTAGTGCCCTTTTGCTAGCGGGTAACACCGGGGAGCTGTTTTTT. Translating it yields CASALLLAGNTGELFF.

Here the CDR3 reads CASIFDRPSGNTIYF. In DNA form, the CDR3 reads TGTGCCAGCATCTTCGACAGGCCCTCTGGAAACACCATATATTTT. This rearrangement joins TRBV5-4 to TRBJ1-3; TRBD1 is a possible D gene (6 bases). There are 15 residues in the CDR3. Germline V gene data show CDR1 as SGHNT and CDR2 as YYREEE (reference sequence). V dropped 6 bases and J dropped 0 bases, with 13 bases sitting between them.

This clone is a singleton in its sample. J is TRBJ2-7 and V is TRBV27; no clear D. CDR3 size: 12 residues. The germline CDR1 and CDR2 sequences are MNHEY and SMNVEV (reference sequence). V lost 5 bases and J lost 2, with 7 bases in between. CDR3 DNA sequence: TGTGCCAGCAGTACGAGTCCCTACGAGCAGTACTTC. Encoded protein: CASSTSPYEQYF.

The chain couples TRBV11-1 to TRBJ2-5, with 10 bases that match TRBD2. Germline V gene data show CDR1 as SGHAT and CDR2 as FQDESV (reference sequence). The J segment lost 1 base and the V segment lost 5 bases, leaving 1 base of the junction unmatched. The CDR3 sequence is 14 residues long. In DNA, the CDR3 is TGTGCCAGCAGCAGGACTAGCGGCCAAGAGACCCAGTACTTC. Translation: CASSRTSGQETQYF.

V usage is TRBV11-2 and J usage is TRBJ2-2; 13 bases map to TRBD2. The germline V gene encodes CDR1 SGHAT and CDR2 FQNNGV. The ends lost 4 bases at V and 6 bases at J; junction bases unmatched: 2. This CDR3 comprises 15 residues. The CDR3 spells CASSSTSGRAGELFF. The CDR3 coding sequence is TGTGCCAGCAGCTCCACTAGCGGGAGGGCCGGGGAGCTGTTTTTT.

This chain uses TRBV13 with TRBJ2-7; 8 bases are shared with TRBD1. The CDR3 is made up of 15 amino acids. The V gene's germline CDR1 is PRHDT and CDR2 FYEKMQ (reference sequence). The J segment lost 7 bases and the V segment lost 4 bases, leaving 12 bases of the junction unmatched. The CDR3 bases are TGTGCCAGCAGCTATAGAGACAGGGGAGTGAGAGAGCAGTACTTC. Its translation is CASSYRDRGVREQYF.

This chain uses TRBV27 with TRBJ2-1; tentative D call: TRBD2 (6 bases). The CDR3 runs 15 residues. V was trimmed by 2 bases and J by 0 bases, leaving 8 bases between them. Germline-derived CDR1 and CDR2 are MNHEY and SMNVEV (reference sequence). The CDR3 DNA is TGTGCCAGCAGTTTAGGAGGGAACTCCTACAATGAGCAGTTCTTC. Its translation is CASSLGGNSYNEQFF.

V gene TRBV11-3 combines with J gene TRBJ2-7; 7 nucleotides match TRBD1. The V segment lost 2 bases and the J segment 3 bases; nucleotides outside the gene matches: 1. The CDR3 runs to 13 residues. CDR1 is SGHNT and CDR2 is YENEEA in the germline V gene. The CDR3 sequence: CASSLSGGYEQYF. CDR3 DNA: TGTGCCAGCAGCTTATCAGGGGGCTACGAGCAGTACTTC.

This rearrangement joins TRBV6-5 to TRBJ2-1; unclear D gene. Germline-derived CDR1 and CDR2 are MNHEY and SVGAGI. V gave up 7 bases and J gave up 5 bases, with 6 bases separating them. The CDR3 consists of 11 residues. CDR3 DNA: TGTGCCAGCATAACTAACAATGAGCAGTTCTTC. Translating it yields CASITNNEQFF.

V usage is TRBV6-5 and J usage is TRBJ2-1, with 8 bases identical to TRBD1. Looked up from germline, CDR1 is MNHEY and CDR2 is SVGAGI. J was trimmed by 9 bases and V by 2 bases; bases with no gene match: 9. The CDR3 extends over 15 amino acids. CDR3 DNA sequence: TGTGCCAGCAGTTACGGACAGGGCGTCACGGTTGAGCAGTTCTTC. It codes for CASSYGQGVTVEQFF.

This chain connects TRBV18 to TRBJ1-2, with 7 bases fitting TRBD1. CDR3 length: 14 residues. V lost 3 bases and J lost 6; bases outside the gene matches: 7. Germline CDR1 KGHSH, CDR2 LQKENI. CDR3 nucleotide sequence: TGTGCCAGCTCACCCCTAACGACAGGGCATGGCTACACCTTC. Its translation: CASSPLTTGHGYTF.

V and J are TRBV12-5 and TRBJ2-2, with 7 bases matching TRBD1. This CDR3 has 12 residues. Germline-derived CDR1 and CDR2 are LGHNT and FRNRAP. The CDR3, as DNA: TGTGCCGGGGACAGCCTCACCGGGGAGCTGTTTTTT. Protein: CAGDSLTGELFF.

The chain uses TRBV6-5 and TRBJ2-7; D may be TRBD2 (5 bases). The CDR3 consists of 14 residues. Germline CDR1 MNHEY, CDR2 SVGAGI. Trimming shortened V by 2 bases and J by 3 bases, and 11 bases separated the two germline ends. CDR3 coding DNA: TGTGCCAGCAGTTACGAGGGCTTAGGCTACGAGCAGTACTTC. As protein: CASSYEGLGYEQYF.

V gene TRBV5-1 combines with J gene TRBJ2-4, with D possibly matching TRBD1 (7 bases). This CDR3 contains 14 residues. V dropped 5 bases and J dropped 4 bases, with 13 bases sitting between them. The germline V gene encodes CDR1 SGHRS and CDR2 YFSETQ. CDR3 sequence: CASSAQGGKNIQYF. CDR3 sequence (DNA): TGCGCCAGCAGTGCCCAGGGGGGAAAAAACATTCAGTACTTC.

This rearrangement joins TRBV29-1 to TRBJ1-3; D call uncertain. Germline V gives CDR1 SQVTM, CDR2 ANQGSEA. The V gene lost 2 bases and the J gene lost 4 bases, with 12 bases spanning the gap. The CDR3 spans 14 residues. The DNA of the CDR3 is TGCAGCGTTGAAACGGACTCGGGGGGAAACACCATATATTTT. It yields the protein CSVETDSGGNTIYF.

The chain has TRBV9 and TRBJ2-3, with D unresolved. The germline V gene has CDR1 SGDLS and CDR2 YYNGEE. Trimming removed 0 bases from V and 0 bases from J, with 11 bases in between. The CDR3 runs to 16 residues. The CDR3 loop is CASSVDGPPSTDTQYF. CDR3 DNA sequence: TGTGCCAGCAGCGTAGACGGTCCCCCTAGCACAGATACGCAGTATTTT.

The chain combines TRBV5-6 with TRBJ1-2, with D perhaps TRBD1 (5 bases). Germline lookup yields CDR1 SGHDT and CDR2 YYEEEE. The V gene lost 0 bases and the J gene lost 13 bases, with 16 bases spanning the gap. The CDR3 extends over 13 amino acids. CDR3 sequence: CASSLGSLRASTF. The CDR3, as DNA: TGTGCCAGCAGCTTGGGCAGTCTCAGGGCCTCCACCTTC. Filled out from reference TRBV5-6 and TRBJ1-2, the complete variable domain reads DAGVTQSPTHLIKTRGQQVTLRCSPKSGHDTVSWYQQALGQGPQFIFQYYEEEERQRGNFPDRFSGHQFPNYSSELNVNALLLGDSALYLCASSLGSLRASTFGSGTRLTVV.

The chain carries TRBV5-4 and TRBJ2-2; the D gene is possibly TRBD2 (7 bases). Looked up from germline, CDR1 is SGHNT and CDR2 is YYREEE (reference sequence). The CDR3 loop spans 15 amino acids. V was pared by 5 bases and J by 4 bases, with 15 bases between. In nucleotides, the CDR3 is TGTGCCAGCAGTCGTAGGGGGGGTGGCACCGGGGAGCTGTTTTTT. Translated, it gives CASSRRGGGTGELFF. Together with reference TRBV5-4 and TRBJ2-2, the CDR3 gives the full variable domain: ETGVTQSPTHLIKTRGQQVTLRCSSQSGHNTVSWYQQALGQGPQFIFQYYREEENGRGNFPPRFSGLQFPNYSSELNVNALELDDSALYLCASSRRGGGTGELFFGEGSRLTVL.

The chain combines TRBV3-1 (or the pseudogene TRBV3-2) with TRBJ2-2; 7 nucleotides match TRBD2. This CDR3 is 15 amino acids long. In germline, CDR1 is LGHDT, CDR2 YNNKEL (reference sequence). With V trimmed by 1 base and J by 4 bases, 3 bases remained unmatched. Here the CDR3 DNA reads TGTGCCAGCAGCCAAGGGGGAGGGATCACCGGGGAGCTGTTTTTT. Protein sequence: CASSQGGGITGELFF.

The chain is built from TRBV15 and TRBJ1-1; TRBD1 matches at 7 bases. V trimming: 7 bases; J trimming: 1 base; junction bases outside the gene matches: 6. This CDR3 is built from 14 residues. Germline V lookup: CDR1 LNHNV, CDR2 YYDKDF (reference sequence). In DNA form, the CDR3 reads TGTGCCACCAAATTAGGACAGGCGAACACTGAAGCTTTCTTT. Protein product: CATKLGQANTEAFF. The variable domain in full, with the rest retrieved from reference TRBV15 and TRBJ1-1, is DAMVIQNPRYQVTQFGKPVTLSCSQTLNHNVMYWYQQKSSQAPKLLFHYYDKDFNNEADTPDNFQSRRPNTSFCFLDIRSPGLGDTAMYLCATKLGQANTEAFFGQGTRLTVV.

The chain uses TRBV2 and TRBJ1-2; 8 bases match TRBD1. The germline V gene encodes CDR1 SNHLY and CDR2 FYNNEI. Trimming cost V 3 bases and J 4 bases; bases outside gene matches: 10. The CDR3 spans 16 residues. The chain's CDR3 is CASSEVDRDFVYGYTF. CDR3 bases: TGTGCCAGCAGTGAGGTGGACAGGGATTTCGTCTATGGCTACACCTTC.

The CDR3 coding sequence is TGCGCCAGCAGTGAGTCGAGGAATTCACCCCTCCACTTT. Encoded protein: CASSESRNSPLHF. This chain joins TRBV10-1 and TRBJ1-6; D remains unclear. The CDR3 is 13 residues long. Deletions cut 0 bases from V and 7 bases from J, with 4 bases between. Germline values: CDR1 WNHNN, CDR2 SYGVQD (reference sequence).

The chain couples TRBV3-1 (or the pseudogene TRBV3-2) to TRBJ1-1; D not resolved. Trimming pared 0 bases from V and 5 bases from J, leaving 13 bases between. The CDR3 is made up of 15 amino acids. Germline CDR1 and CDR2: LGHDT and YNNKEL (reference sequence). The CDR3 DNA sequence: TGTGCCAGCAGCCAAGATTCGGGGAGCCGAACTGAAGCTTTCTTT. This translates into CASSQDSGSRTEAFF.